The source of this T cell receptor (beta chain) is a study of T-cell memory formation after mild COVID-19. Overall study: Each donor largely had its own TCR clusters.

This clonotype was seen a handful of times. Its antigen is undetermined. Trimming took off 1 base at V and 7 bases at J, with 10 bases between the two ends. Germline assignment: CDR1 SGDLS and CDR2 YYNGEE. The CDR3 sequence is 13 residues long. TCRdb processed the 5' RACE reads anew with MiXCR; each CDR3 protein has one entry. The table includes about 140,000 distinct CDR3 sequences, about 14% detected once. The study, taken as a whole, reports: Nothing confirmed that second-wave clones peaking on day 37 were specific for SARS-CoV-2.

Material: PBMCs or a T cell subset sorted from them (not recorded which). This receptor was obtained from an adult woman who had mild COVID-19 (a few samples of this study predate the infection). Cell type and time point are not known. The chain carries TRBV9 and TRBJ2-3; no definite D call. The CDR3 spells CASSVYMSNTQYF. CDR3 nucleotide sequence: TGTGCCAGCAGCGTATATATGTCAAATACGCAGTATTTT.